This is a list of T cell receptor beta chains from one sample in a study of blood T cell repertoires in COVID-19. The repertoire was sequenced with immunoSEQ multiplex PCR; TCRdb's copy has only in-frame clones and lacks some. Of approximately 47,000 clones listed, 90% are singletons. What was sequenced was peripheral blood. All receptors derive from a man between 65 and 85 years old with active COVID-19. CDR3s include the opening cysteine and the closing phenylalanine or tryptophan. The D gene is left open where the match is weak. Some rows have no size entry. The others give once, few or many, or a class for an expanded clone.

CDR3 DNA,CDR3 protein,CDR3 length,clone size,J gene,D gene,V gene
TGTGCCAGTAATCCAGGACAGGGGGGGTACAATGAGCAGTTCTTC,CASNPGQGGYNEQFF,15,.,TRBJ2-1,TRBD1,TRBV19
TGTGCCAGCAGTTACTCGGGTAGCAGCTCTGGAAACACCATATATTTT,CASSYSGSSSGNTIYF,16,once,TRBJ1-3,.,TRBV6-5
TGTGCCAGCAGCCCCGCGACTAGCGGGAGAATTTACGAGCAGTACTTC,CASSPATSGRIYEQYF,16,.,TRBJ2-7,TRBD2,TRBV11-1
TGCGCCAGCAGCTTTGGACTAGCGGGGGGTCCCAGCACAGATACGCAGTATTTT,CASSFGLAGGPSTDTQYF,18,.,TRBJ2-3,TRBD2,TRBV5-1
TGTGCCAGCAGTGAATCTAGATACTCTGGAAACACCATATATTTT,CASSESRYSGNTIYF,15,.,TRBJ1-3,.,TRBV2
TGTGCCAGCAGTTCCTCGACTAGAGCCAACATTCAGTACTTC,CASSSSTRANIQYF,14,few,TRBJ2-4,.,TRBV28
TGTGCCAGCAGGCCCTGGGACAGGCGCTATGGCTACACCTTC,CASRPWDRRYGYTF,14,.,TRBJ1-2,TRBD1,TRBV5-6
TGTGCCACCAGCGAGTCGGGACAGCAACTCGTCTATGGCTACACCTTC,CATSESGQQLVYGYTF,16,.,TRBJ1-2,TRBD1,TRBV15
TGTGCCACCTCACACCGACAGGGGGACACCGGGGAGCTGTTTTTT,CATSHRQGDTGELFF,15,.,TRBJ2-2,TRBD1,TRBV10-3
TGTGCCACCAGTGACTTGGACTATCAAGAGACCCAGTACTTC,CATSDLDYQETQYF,14,once,TRBJ2-5,.,TRBV24-1
TGTGCCAGCAGTTACCCCCTGGCCCCCACAGATACGCAGTATTTT,CASSYPLAPTDTQYF,15,.,TRBJ2-3,.,TRBV6-2/TRBV6-3
TGTGCCAGCAGTCCGACAGGGGGCGGCTACGAGCAGTACTTC,CASSPTGGGYEQYF,14,.,TRBJ2-7,TRBD1,TRBV6-2/TRBV6-3
TGTGCCAGCAGCAACAGGGGATCGGTAGGCTACACCTTC,CASSNRGSVGYTF,13,few,TRBJ1-2,TRBD1,TRBV25-1